A selection of T cell receptor beta chains follows, all from one sample in a study of blood T cell repertoires in COVID-19. Sequencing used immunoSEQ multiplex PCR; TCRdb keeps in-frame clones, though not all of them. The sample holds a few hundred thousand clones, roughly 92% seen once. What was sequenced was PBMCs or T cells enriched from blood (not recorded which). The receptors were sampled from a middle-aged woman who had been exposed to COVID-19. Both conserved end residues are part of each CDR3. A D gene is named only where the DNA matches it firmly. Clone size is stated in some rows and not others, as once, few, many or a class when expanded.

cdr3_aa cdr3_nt j_call v_call clone_size d_call
CASSLTRGYGYTF TGTGCCAGCAGTTTAACAAGGGGGTATGGCTACACCTTC TRBJ1-2 TRBV12-3/TRBV12-4 NA NA
CASSPRDRAGNTIYF TGTGCCAGCAGCCCCCGGGACAGGGCTGGAAACACCATATATTTT TRBJ1-3 TRBV7-9 NA TRBD1
CASSDGLAGNEQFF TGTGCCAGCAGTGACGGACTAGCGGGAAATGAGCAGTTCTTC TRBJ2-1 TRBV6-4 NA TRBD2
CAISRTESNTEAFF TGTGCCATCAGCCGGACAGAGTCGAACACTGAAGCTTTCTTT TRBJ1-1 TRBV10-3 once NA
CSGRTGVSEKLFF TGCAGCGGGAGGACAGGGGTTAGTGAAAAACTGTTTTTT TRBJ1-4 TRBV29-1 NA TRBD1
CASSPSYGSGTKNIQYF TGCGCCAGCAGCCCATCCTACGGGAGTGGGACCAAAAACATTCAGTACTTC TRBJ2-4 TRBV4-3 NA NA
CASSFRDRGSNYGYTF TGTGCCAGCAGCTTCCGGGACAGAGGATCTAACTATGGCTACACCTTC TRBJ1-2 TRBV5-8 NA TRBD1
CATSDPRGNTEAFF TGTGCCACCAGTGACCCCCGGGGGAACACTGAAGCTTTCTTT TRBJ1-1 TRBV24-1 few NA
CASSLGLSGEQFF TGTGCCAGCAGCTTGGGGCTCAGCGGTGAGCAGTTCTTC TRBJ2-1 TRBV5-5 NA NA
CASSLTRGFSYEQYF TGTGCCAGCAGTTTAACCCGAGGGTTCTCCTACGAGCAGTACTTC TRBJ2-7 TRBV27 NA NA
CASSEDRGREKLFF TGTGCCAGCTCAGAGGACAGGGGGCGTGAAAAACTGTTTTTT TRBJ1-4 TRBV18 NA TRBD1
CAWRRVGIDDYGYTF TGTGCCTGGAGGAGGGTAGGGATCGATGACTATGGCTACACCTTC TRBJ1-2 TRBV30 few NA
CASSPGTGQNTEAFF TGCGCCAGCAGTCCAGGCACGGGACAGAACACTGAAGCTTTCTTT TRBJ1-1 TRBV10-1 NA NA
CASREGLAGARTYNEQFF TGTGCCAGCAGGGAAGGACTAGCGGGAGCAAGGACTTACAATGAGCAGTTCTTC TRBJ2-1 TRBV6-1 NA TRBD2
CASSFDRSTEAFF TGTGCCAGCAGCTTCGACAGATCCACTGAAGCTTTCTTT TRBJ1-1 TRBV5-5 NA NA
CASSSGRTPLF TGTGCCAGCAGTTCGGGGAGAACGCCCCTCTTT TRBJ1-1 TRBV6-2/TRBV6-3 NA NA
CASSRKGGTLLYGYTF TGTGCCAGCAGCCGAAAAGGGGGAACCCTCCTTTATGGCTACACCTTC TRBJ1-2 TRBV14 NA NA
CASSMFSGGRPTNEQFF TGTGCCAGTAGTATGTTTAGCGGGGGCCGTCCCACAAATGAGCAGTTCTTC TRBJ2-1 TRBV19 NA TRBD2
CASSTTGGWTEAFF TGTGCCAGCAGTACGACAGGGGGATGGACTGAAGCTTTCTTT TRBJ1-1 TRBV6-2/TRBV6-3 NA TRBD1
CASTQGGGEQFF TGTGCCAGCACCCAGGGAGGGGGTGAGCAGTTCTTC TRBJ2-1 TRBV12-3/TRBV12-4 NA NA
CASSLGQGAREKLFF TGTGCCAGCAGCTTAGGTCAGGGGGCTCGGGAAAAACTGTTTTTT TRBJ1-4 TRBV7-9 NA TRBD1
CAITMGGNNEQFF TGTGCCATCACCATGGGGGGAAACAATGAGCAGTTCTTC TRBJ2-1 TRBV7-9 NA NA
CASSLKTGGNGYTF TGTGCCAGCAGTCTAAAGACAGGGGGCAATGGCTACACCTTC TRBJ1-2 TRBV6-5 NA TRBD1
CASSYSTYRGHQPQHF TGTGCCAGCAGTTACTCGACCTACAGGGGGCATCAGCCCCAGCATTTT TRBJ1-5 TRBV6-2/TRBV6-3 NA TRBD1
CASSPRDRVGYGYTF TGTGCCAGCAGCCCACGGGACAGGGTAGGGTATGGCTACACCTTC TRBJ1-2 TRBV7-2 NA TRBD1
CASRLQGAGNQPQHF TGTGCCAGTAGACTACAGGGGGCTGGTAATCAGCCCCAGCATTTT TRBJ1-5 TRBV19 NA TRBD1
CASSPQGIYGYTF TGTGCCAGCAGCCCACAGGGGATCTATGGCTACACCTTC TRBJ1-2 TRBV9 NA TRBD1
CASSVGGSYEQFF TGTGCCAGCAGCGTAGGAGGTAGTTATGAGCAGTTCTTC TRBJ2-1 TRBV9 NA NA
CASSLVPGLNTEAFF TGTGCCAGCAGCTTAGTGCCAGGGTTGAACACTGAAGCTTTCTTT TRBJ1-1 TRBV7-9 NA NA
CASSHDLGGGGYTF TGTGCCAGCAGCCACGACCTGGGTGGAGGTGGCTACACCTTC TRBJ1-2 TRBV3-1/TRBV3-2 NA NA
CSVVAVGGTEAFF TGCAGCGTTGTAGCAGTGGGGGGGACTGAAGCTTTCTTT TRBJ1-1 TRBV29-1 NA NA
CSARVADTQYF TGCAGTGCTAGGGTTGCGGATACGCAGTATTTT TRBJ2-3 TRBV20-1 once NA
CASSDTSGVAADTQYF TGTGCCAGCAGCGATACTTCCGGGGTTGCGGCAGATACGCAGTATTTT TRBJ2-3 TRBV5-5 NA NA
CASSRQGPPGELFF TGTGCCAGCAGCCGACAGGGTCCGCCCGGGGAGCTGTTTTTT TRBJ2-2 TRBV6-4 NA TRBD1
CAGKSGETEAFF TGTGCCGGAAAATCGGGAGAAACTGAAGCTTTCTTT TRBJ1-1 TRBV2 NA NA